This TCR beta chain stems from a study of cytotoxic CD8 clonotypes in ibrutinib-treated CLL. The overall study: Among patients, around 25 responded partially and 2 completely; approximately 15 then stayed remitted and roughly 12 progressed after median around 70 months.

Trimming removed 4 bases from V and 2 bases from J, with 10 bases in between. This CDR3 has 14 amino acids. This table comes from immunoSEQ multiplex PCR, and its TCRdb copy is limited to in-frame clones, with some not included. The repertoire consists of around 70,000 clones, with over 75% occurring once and the leading ten covering around 3.1%. The gene calls are TRBV5-7 and TRBJ1-5; D ambiguous. TRBV5-7 is given ORF status, its function remaining uncertain. This receptor was obtained from a human donor with chronic lymphocytic leukemia. The source material was PBMCs, sampled after 12 months of ibrutinib treatment. CDR3: CASSTGRCNQPQHF. The CDR3 coding sequence is TGTGCCAGCAGCACCGGACGGTGCAATCAGCCCCAGCATTTT.